These 26 T cell receptor beta chains were all obtained from the same sample, sequenced in a study of spatial heterogeneity in lung cancer. As to time point: sample taken at primary tumor resection. Unsorted whole RNA of tumor, nontumor lung or frozen PBMC was sequenced. Using its own MiXCR run on the 5' RACE reads, TCRdb lists one record per CDR3 protein. The sample shows about 15,000 distinct CDR3 sequences, 7% to 9% of them seen only once. The specimen comprised PBMCs, sampled at surgery. Receptors were obtained from a female donor with early-stage non-small cell lung cancer.

This clonotype was found many times. The V gene is TRBV27, the J gene TRBJ2-7, with D hard to call. Germline assignment: CDR1 MNHEY and CDR2 SMNVEV (reference sequence). The CDR3 is made up of 16 amino acids. V shed 3 bases and J shed 5 bases, with 20 bases lying between them. The CDR3 sequence: CASSLRGVGYQHEQYF. CDR3 sequence (DNA): TGTGCCAGCAGTTTGAGAGGAGTTGGTTATCAGCACGAGCAGTACTTC.

The sample holds a few counts of this clonotype. This chain connects TRBV24-1 to TRBJ2-3; TRBD1 agrees at 10 bases. V lost 2 bases and J lost 4; bases outside the gene matches: 2. The germline CDR1 and CDR2 sequences are KGHDR and SFDVKD. CDR3 length: 15 amino acids. DNA for the CDR3: TGTGCCACCAGTGATTGGACAGGGGGGGCAGATACGCAGTATTTT. Its translation is CATSDWTGGADTQYF.

This clonotype was seen ten or more times. The chain carries TRBV11-2 and TRBJ1-6; 12 nucleotides agree with TRBD1. This CDR3 comprises 16 residues. Per germline, CDR1 SGHAT and CDR2 FQNNGV. Trimming removed 6 bases from V and 7 bases from J; junction bases left unmatched: 7. The CDR3 DNA follows: TGTGCCAGCAGAGGGACAGGGGGCTTTCCCAATTCACCCCTCCACTTT. Its translation: CASRGTGGFPNSPLHF.

This clonotype occurred a few times. This chain connects TRBV2 to TRBJ2-7, with D uncertain. CDR1 and CDR2 from the germline V gene are SNHLY and FYNNEI. The V and J ends lost 7 bases and 0 bases respectively, with 10 bases between them. The CDR3 length is 13 residues. CDR3 sequence reads: CASNPGVSYEQYF. CDR3 DNA: TGTGCCAGCAACCCCGGCGTCTCCTACGAGCAGTACTTC.

This clonotype was seen at least ten times. The genes are TRBV7-6 and TRBJ1-6, with TRBD1 as a possible D gene (6 bases). Germline V gene sequence: CDR1 SGHVS, CDR2 FNYEAQ. The CDR3 covers 15 residues. V gave up 4 bases and J gave up 7 bases, with 14 bases separating them. The CDR3 nucleotides read TGTGCCAGCAGCTATAACGGGGGCGGGAATTCACCCCTCCACTTT. This encodes CASSYNGGGNSPLHF.

The CDR3 sequence: CASSLYPAGGRETQYF. CDR3 in DNA: TGTGCCAGCAGTTTATACCCAGCGGGGGGGAGGGAGACCCAGTACTTC. V gene TRBV27 combines with J gene TRBJ2-5, with TRBD2 matching 10 bases. V lost 1 base, J lost 5 bases, and 7 bases stayed unmatched. This CDR3 has 16 residues. Germline V gene data show CDR1 as MNHEY and CDR2 as SMNVEV (reference sequence).

Many counts were recorded for this clonotype. The chain links TRBV6-5 to TRBJ1-2; the match to TRBD1 covers 8 bases. The germline V gene encodes CDR1 MNHEY and CDR2 SVGAGI. The trim removed 6 bases at V and 2 bases at J, leaving 8 bases unmatched. This CDR3 spans 15 amino acids. Here the CDR3 DNA reads TGTGCCAGCAGACCTCAGGACAGGGTAAACTATGGCTACACCTTC. Its translation is CASRPQDRVNYGYTF.

As concerns this clonotype: A clone one base away is much larger, so this may be a read error. The chain combines TRBV7-2 with TRBJ2-5, with D possibly being TRBD2 (6 bases). The CDR3 is 14 amino acids. CDR1 is SGHTA, CDR2 FQGNSA, per germline. CDR3 sequence reads: CANSFRGSKETQYF. The CDR3 coding sequence is TGTGCCAACAGCTTCCGGGGGAGTAAAGAGACCCAGTACTTC.

This clonotype was seen more than once but under ten times. V usage is TRBV2 and J usage is TRBJ2-1, with TRBD2 as a possible D gene (5 bases). This CDR3 has 12 residues. CDR1 is SNHLY and CDR2 is FYNNEI in the germline V gene. V was shortened by 6 bases and J by 6 bases, with 9 bases between the two germline ends. The DNA for the CDR3 is TGTGCCAGCAGACCTACTAGCAATGAGCAGTTCTTC. Its translation: CASRPTSNEQFF.

This clonotype was detected ten times or more. V and J are TRBV11-2 and TRBJ1-1; D is ambiguous. Germline loops: CDR1 SGHAT, CDR2 FQNNGV. The CDR3 is 12 residues long. Trimming took 5 bases from V and 11 from J, leaving 15 bases between them. In nucleotides, the CDR3 is TGTGCCAGCAGCCTCACGGTTGTTGGCGCTTTCTTT. This encodes CASSLTVVGAFF. The entire variable domain, with the rest obtained from reference TRBV11-2 and TRBJ1-1, is as follows: EAGVAQSPRYKIIEKRQSVAFWCNPISGHATLYWYQQILGQGPKLLIQFQNNGVVDDSQLPKDRFSAERLKGVDSTLKIQPAKLEDSAVYLCASSLTVVGAFFGQGTRLTVV.

V gene TRBV2 combines with J gene TRBJ1-5, with 10 bases fitting TRBD1. The CDR3 runs 16 residues. With V trimmed by 6 bases and J by 0 bases, 5 bases remained unmatched. Germline-derived CDR1 and CDR2 are SNHLY and FYNNEI. The CDR3 spells CASSSTGGRSNQPQHF. CDR3 DNA sequence: TGTGCCAGCAGCTCGACAGGGGGCCGTAGCAATCAGCCCCAGCATTTT.

This clonotype is labeled as medium-sized. The CDR3 DNA sequence: TGTGCCAGCAGCCGGGGTAGACAAGAGACCCAGTACTTC. This gives the protein CASSRGRQETQYF. V usage is TRBV7-6 and J usage is TRBJ2-5, with D possibly being TRBD2 (5 bases). The germline V and J ends were trimmed by 5 bases and 2 bases, with 9 bases remaining between them. This CDR3 has 13 amino acids. The germline CDR1 and CDR2 sequences are SGHVS and FNYEAQ. The whole variable domain, remainder taken from reference TRBV7-6 and TRBJ2-5, is GAGVSQSPRYKVTKRGQDVALRCDPISGHVSLYWYRQALGQGPEFLTYFNYEAQQDKSGLPNDRFSAERPEGSISTLTIQRTEQRDSAMYRCASSRGRQETQYFGPGTRLLVL.

This clonotype appeared many times. The rearrangement uses TRBV5-1 and TRBJ2-7; perhaps TRBD2 as D (6 bases). Germline values: CDR1 SGHRS, CDR2 YFSETQ. CDR3 length: 14 residues. V was trimmed by 0 bases and J by 2 bases, leaving 9 bases between them. The CDR3 bases are TGCGCCAGCAGCTTGGGGTCGGGGGCCTACGAGCAGTACTTC. Translating gives CASSLGSGAYEQYF.

This clonotype has a count of ten or more. The chain carries TRBV4-2 and TRBJ2-7, with TRBD2 matching 7 bases. The CDR3 spans 16 residues. Trimming at V came to 0 bases and at J to 5 bases, leaving 10 bases not matched to a gene. Germline CDR1 and CDR2: LGHNA and YNFKEQ. In nucleotides, the CDR3 is TGTGCCAGCAGCCAAGAGGAGACTAGCTACGCGGACGAGCAGTACTTC. Translation: CASSQEETSYADEQYF.

In the case of this clonotype: A much larger clone lies one base from this, so it may be a read error. V and J are TRBV12-3 or TRBV12-4 and TRBJ2-7; possible D gene TRBD1, 6 bases. Trimming removed 6 bases from V and 6 bases from J, with 12 bases in between. The CDR3 extends over 12 amino acids. The CDR3 DNA sequence: TGTGCCAGCAGGTACAGGGTCCTCGAGCAGTACTTC. It codes for CASRYRVLEQYF.

This clonotype was counted at least ten times. The gene calls are TRBV4-1 and TRBJ1-5; no definite D call. The CDR3 totals 16 residues. From germline, CDR1 is MGHRA and CDR2 YSYEKL. V lost 0 bases and J 6 bases, leaving 15 bases between the germline ends. CDR3 coding DNA: TGCGCCAGCAGCCAAGAGACGGGAACATACCGTCAGCCCCAGCATTTT. It specifies CASSQETGTYRQPQHF.

This clonotype is judged medium-sized. J is TRBJ1-2 and V is TRBV6-1, with D maybe TRBD1 (5 bases). V lost 3 bases and J 0 bases, leaving 11 bases between the germline ends. The CDR3 has 15 residues. The germline V gene encodes CDR1 MNHNS and CDR2 SASEGT. The CDR3 DNA reads as TGTGCCAGCAGTGAGGGGGTCAGCCCTAACTATGGCTACACCTTC. Its protein is CASSEGVSPNYGYTF.

This clonotype has a count of ten or more. This chain joins TRBV10-3 and TRBJ2-3; TRBD2 is a possible D gene (6 bases). CDR1 is ENHRY, CDR2 SYGVKD, per germline. Trimming shortened V by 7 bases and J by 4 bases, and 6 bases separated the two germline ends. The CDR3 is 11 amino acids. The CDR3 protein is CAITSADTQYF. The CDR3 DNA sequence: TGTGCCATCACTAGCGCAGATACGCAGTATTTT.

This clonotype was detected many times. This chain uses TRBV4-3 with TRBJ2-3; 13 nucleotides match TRBD2. Trimming cost V 1 base and J 5 bases; bases outside gene matches: 6. Germline V gives CDR1 LGHNA, CDR2 YSLEER. The CDR3 is made up of 17 amino acids. CDR3 nucleotide sequence: TGCGCCAGCAGCCAAGGGGGGACTAGCGGGGTACAAGATACGCAGTATTTT. This sequence encodes CASSQGGTSGVQDTQYF.

This clonotype appeared many times. The chain employs TRBV28 and TRBJ2-3, with 7 bases matching TRBD1. With V trimmed by 2 bases and J by 4 bases, 6 bases remained unmatched. There are 15 residues in the CDR3. Germline CDR1 is MDHEN and CDR2 is SYDVKM. CDR3 region: CASSLRTGFPDTQYF. The CDR3 DNA is TGTGCCAGCAGTTTACGGACAGGATTCCCAGATACGCAGTATTTT.

This clonotype occurred many times. This chain links TRBV5-1 with TRBJ2-1, with D hard to call. Germline values: CDR1 SGHRS, CDR2 YFSETQ. With 1 base removed from V and 0 bases from J, the gap between germline ends came to 11 bases. The CDR3 is 16 residues long. CDR3 DNA sequence: TGCGCCAGCAGCTTGTTAGCTTTCCGCTCCTACAATGAGCAGTTCTTC. Its protein product is CASSLLAFRSYNEQFF. Full variable domain (remainder filled in from reference TRBV5-1 and TRBJ2-1): KAGVTQTPRYLIKTRGQQVTLSCSPISGHRSVSWYQQTPGQGLQFLFEYFSETQRNKGNFPGRFSGRQFSNSRSEMNVSTLELGDSALYLCASSLLAFRSYNEQFFGPGTRLTVL.

Many counts were recorded for this clonotype. The chain couples TRBV29-1 to TRBJ1-1, with a tentative D call TRBD1 (5 bases). Germline-derived CDR1 and CDR2 are SQVTM and ANQGSEA. The CDR3 contains 12 residues. Trimming shortened V by 4 bases and J by 7 bases, and 13 bases separated the two germline ends. CDR3 coding DNA: TGCAGCGTTGGCAGGGCCAGGAGTGAAGCTTTCTTT. Translated, it gives CSVGRARSEAFF.

This clonotype has ten or more counts. The rearrangement uses TRBV24-1 and TRBJ2-5; D call uncertain. Germline-derived CDR1 and CDR2 are KGHDR and SFDVKD. The CDR3 runs 16 residues. The ends were cut back, 1 base at V and 0 bases at J, with 11 bases in the middle. The CDR3, as DNA: TGTGCCACCAGTGATTTCAGTCGGGCTTACCAAGAGACCCAGTACTTC. Its translation is CATSDFSRAYQETQYF.

This chain links TRBV5-4 with TRBJ2-5; 7 bases match TRBD2. The CDR3 length is 14 residues. The J segment lost 1 base and the V segment lost 8 bases, leaving 8 bases of the junction unmatched. CDR1 is SGHNT and CDR2 is YYREEE in the germline V gene (reference sequence). Here the CDR3 reads CARRLATSQETQYF. CDR3 nucleotides: TGTGCCAGAAGACTAGCTACAAGCCAAGAGACCCAGTACTTC.

There are a few counts of this clonotype. This sequence joins TRBV7-9 and TRBJ2-1; possibly TRBD1 for D (6 bases). This CDR3 has 18 amino acids. V was clipped by 5 bases and J by 3 bases, with 23 bases between them. Germline V CDR1 and CDR2: SEHNR, FQNEAQ (reference sequence). The CDR3 DNA is TGTGCCAGCAGCCGAACCCTGCGAGTCGGGACAAACTACAATGAGCAGTTCTTC. Translated, it gives CASSRTLRVGTNYNEQFF.

This chain uses TRBV19 with TRBJ2-5; 7 nucleotides agree with TRBD1. Per the germline V gene, CDR1 is LNHDA and CDR2 is SQIVND (reference sequence). This CDR3 comprises 14 residues. With V trimmed by 8 bases and J by 5 bases, 11 bases remained unmatched. CDR3 loop: CASAPLTGLETQYF. CDR3 DNA sequence: TGTGCCAGTGCCCCTCTGACAGGGCTGGAGACCCAGTACTTC.